These T cell receptor beta chains were read from a single sample in a study of blood T cell repertoires in COVID-19. Clones were read by immunoSEQ multiplex PCR, and TCRdb kept only the in-frame ones, dropping some. The table shows about 150,000 clones, with roughly 71% occurring only once. The sequenced material came from peripheral blood. The receptors come from a woman older than 75 with acute or convalescent COVID-19. Both conserved end residues are part of each CDR3. The D gene is left open where the match is weak. The listing skips clone size in some rows; elsewhere it reads once, few, many or a size class.

>TRBV5-4|TRBD1|TRBJ1-4|13|few
TGTGCCAGCAGCCCGGGACAGGGTGAAAAACTGTTTTTT
CASSPGQGEKLFF
>TRBV11-3|NA|TRBJ1-2|13|NA
TGTGCCAGCAGCTCCGGGAACCTCTATGGCTACACCTTC
CASSSGNLYGYTF
>TRBV20-1|TRBD2|TRBJ2-1|12|few
TGCAGTGCTAGTGGCGGGGGCAATGAGCAGTTCTTC
CSASGGGNEQFF
>TRBV6-2/TRBV6-3|NA|TRBJ2-1|15|few
TGTGCCAGCAGCCGTGGACAGAGTGCCTACAATGAGCAGTTCTTC
CASSRGQSAYNEQFF
>TRBV7-9|NA|TRBJ1-6|15|NA
TGTGCCAGCAGCTTAATGGGGGCTTGGAATTCACCCCTCCACTTT
CASSLMGAWNSPLHF
>TRBV7-9|NA|TRBJ2-7|14|NA
TGTGCCAGCAGCTTTTTGGACAGCTCCTACGAGCAGTACTTC
CASSFLDSSYEQYF
>TRBV19|NA|TRBJ1-2|10|once
TGTGCCAGCAATTACTATGGCTACACCTTC
CASNYYGYTF
>TRBV27|NA|TRBJ1-2|15|NA
TGTGCCAGCAGTCCGTCCTCGGGCGGGTCCTATGGCTACACCTTC
CASSPSSGGSYGYTF
>TRBV19|NA|TRBJ1-1|15|NA
TGTGCCAGTAATTTAAGGTCACAGATGAAGACTGAAGCTTTCTTT
CASNLRSQMKTEAFF
>TRBV19|TRBD1|TRBJ2-7|14|NA
TGTGCCAGTAGCGGACAGGGTGAGGGTAGCGAGCAGTACTTC
CASSGQGEGSEQYF
>TRBV18|NA|TRBJ1-1|13|NA
TGTGCCAGCTCCCGAACAGAGAACACTGAAGCTTTCTTT
CASSRTENTEAFF
>TRBV11-1|NA|TRBJ1-6|15|NA
TGTGCCAGCAGCTTAGCCACCGGGGGGAATTCACCCCTCCACTTT
CASSLATGGNSPLHF
>TRBV2|NA|TRBJ1-1|12|NA
TGTGCCAGTCTTAAGGGGGTTGGTGAAGCTTTCTTT
CASLKGVGEAFF
>TRBV3-1/TRBV3-2|TRBD2|TRBJ2-1|15|NA
TGTGCCAGCAGCCCAAGCGGGAGTAGTTACAATGAGCAGTTCTTC
CASSPSGSSYNEQFF
>TRBV27|TRBD1|TRBJ2-7|16|NA
TGTGCCAGCAGTCCTGGGACAGGGTTGAGCTCCTACGAGCAGTACTTC
CASSPGTGLSSYEQYF
>TRBV2|NA|TRBJ1-4|15|NA
TGTGCCAGCAGTCCCCCCCCGGGTAATCGCGAAAAACTGTTTTTT
CASSPPPGNREKLFF
>TRBV6-2/TRBV6-3|NA|TRBJ1-1|14|few
TGTGCCAGCAGTTACCTGACAGGCCCCACTGAAGCTTTCTTT
CASSYLTGPTEAFF
>TRBV7-3|TRBD1|TRBJ1-2|15|NA
TGTGCCAGCAGCTTAATGGGACAGGGGAACTATGGCTACACCTTC
CASSLMGQGNYGYTF
>TRBV2|NA|TRBJ1-4|13|NA
TGTGCCAGCAGAGGACAAATTGGGGAAAAACTGTTTTTT
CASRGQIGEKLFF
>TRBV9|TRBD1|TRBJ1-5|15|NA
TGTGCCAGCAGCGTAGGACAGGGCAATGGACAGCCCCAGCATTTT
CASSVGQGNGQPQHF
>TRBV30|NA|TRBJ1-1|13|NA
TGTGCCTGGAGTGTATCCGGTGACACTGAAGCTTTCTTT
CAWSVSGDTEAFF
>TRBV30|NA|TRBJ1-4|11|NA
TGTGCCTGGACCCTCGGGAAAAAACTGTTTTTT
CAWTLGKKLFF
>TRBV6-6|NA|TRBJ1-1|13|NA
TGTGCCAGCAGTCGGGGGGAGGACACTGAAGCTTTCTTT
CASSRGEDTEAFF
>TRBV6-5|NA|TRBJ1-1|16|NA
TGTGCCAGCAGTTACTCGTATCAGGGTCTGAACACTGAAGCTTTCTTT
CASSYSYQGLNTEAFF
>TRBV7-8|NA|TRBJ2-3|15|few
TGTGCCAGCAGCTTAGTGATGTTTGGAGGAAATACGCAGTATTTT
CASSLVMFGGNTQYF
>TRBV5-1|TRBD1|TRBJ1-3|16|NA
TGCGCCAGCAGCATAGGACAGGGGGCAGTGGGAAACACCATATATTTT
CASSIGQGAVGNTIYF
>TRBV4-2|NA|TRBJ2-1|14|NA
TGTGCCAGCAGTCAGCTACAGGGTCACAATGAGCAGTTCTTC
CASSQLQGHNEQFF
>TRBV15|NA|TRBJ2-2|12|NA
TGTGCCACCAGAGCGATAGTCGGGGAGCTGTTTTTT
CATRAIVGELFF
>TRBV18|TRBD1|TRBJ2-3|15|NA
TGTGCCAGCTCGCGGACAGGGACAGGCACAGATACGCAGTATTTT
CASSRTGTGTDTQYF
>TRBV29-1|TRBD2|TRBJ2-1|14|NA
TGCAGCGTTGACCAGCGGGGTAAGAACAATGAGCAGTTCTTC
CSVDQRGKNNEQFF
>TRBV5-4|TRBD1|TRBJ2-5|15|NA
TGTGCCAGCAGTCCGGAACAGGGGGCGTGGGAGACCCAGTACTTC
CASSPEQGAWETQYF
>TRBV6-5|NA|TRBJ1-5|14|NA
TGTGCCAGCAGCACCGACAGCCGCAATCAGCCCCAGCATTTT
CASSTDSRNQPQHF
>TRBV5-8|NA|TRBJ2-7|13|NA
TGTGCCAGCAGCTTGGAAAGAGCCTACGAGCAGTACTTC
CASSLERAYEQYF
>TRBV6-2/TRBV6-3|TRBD1|TRBJ1-2|14|few
TGTGCCAGCAGTTGGGGACAGTTGGGATATGGCTACACCTTC
CASSWGQLGYGYTF
>TRBV4-2|NA|TRBJ1-1|15|NA
TGTGCCAGCAGCCAAGGTATATGGGGAGAAACTGAAGCTTTCTTT
CASSQGIWGETEAFF
>TRBV19|TRBD1|TRBJ1-5|15|once
TGTGCCAGTAGTAGGGGGACAGGGGGTGGTCAGCCCCAGCATTTT
CASSRGTGGGQPQHF
>TRBV3-1/TRBV3-2|TRBD1|TRBJ1-6|13|few
TGTGCCACCACGGACAGGGGTGATTCACCCCTCCACTTT
CATTDRGDSPLHF
>TRBV2|TRBD1|TRBJ1-2|13|NA
TGTGCCAGCAGCGAGGACAGGGGGCTTGGCTACACCTTC
CASSEDRGLGYTF
>TRBV7-2|TRBD2|TRBJ2-7|16|NA
TGTGCCAGCAGCCTAAAACCGGGACTAGCCTCCCACGAGCAGTACTTC
CASSLKPGLASHEQYF
>TRBV12-3/TRBV12-4|NA|TRBJ1-1|12|NA
TGTGCCAGCAGCATAACAGGGACTGAAGCTTTCTTT
CASSITGTEAFF
>TRBV3-1/TRBV3-2|NA|TRBJ1-4|15|NA
TGTGCCAGCAGCCGTGGGGCAGCCACGGCTGAAAAACTGTTTTTT
CASSRGAATAEKLFF
>TRBV5-1|NA|TRBJ1-1|13|once
TGCGCCAGCAGCTTCGGGTCAAACACTGAAGCTTTCTTT
CASSFGSNTEAFF
>TRBV7-2|NA|TRBJ2-7|11|few
TGTGCCAGCAGGGACAGCTACGAGCAGTACTTC
CASRDSYEQYF
>TRBV19|NA|TRBJ2-3|11|NA
TGTGCCAGTAGTTTGAGTGATACGCAGTATTTT
CASSLSDTQYF
>TRBV5-6|TRBD1|TRBJ1-1|12|NA
TGTGCCAGCAGAGGAGGAGGGGGCCTCGCTTTCTTT
CASRGGGGLAFF
>TRBV6-1|TRBD1|TRBJ1-1|16|NA
TGTGCCAGCAGTGATCCACGGACAGGGATAAACACTGAAGCTTTCTTT
CASSDPRTGINTEAFF
>TRBV5-1|TRBD1|TRBJ2-1|17|NA
TGCGCCAGCAGCTCAAGAGTAGAGACAGGGGGTTACAATGAGCAGTTCTTC
CASSSRVETGGYNEQFF
>TRBV18|NA|TRBJ2-1|14|NA
TGTGCCAGCTCACCTCTTCAGGACTCCAATGAGCAGTTCTTC
CASSPLQDSNEQFF
>TRBV7-9|NA|TRBJ2-7|15|NA
TGTGCCAGCGGAGGGACAGACAAAACGATTTACGAGCAGTACTTC
CASGGTDKTIYEQYF
>TRBV7-9|TRBD1|TRBJ1-1|15|few
TGTGCCAGCAGAGCCCCCCGGACAGGGTTCACTGAAGCTTTCTTT
CASRAPRTGFTEAFF